Sequencing of this T cell receptor (beta chain) was carried out in a study of blood T cells in healthy people across ages. Overall study findings and caveats: It was held that the diversity estimates obtained from one million T cells were underestimates.

Concerning this clonotype: Its antigen is currently unknown.

Germline values: CDR1 SGHVS, CDR2 FNYEAQ. The CDR3 is 18 amino acids. The V gene end was trimmed by 1 base and the J gene end by 2 bases; junction bases not matched to a gene: 9. Using a J-beta primer mix together with a sample-barcoded 5' primer, a second PCR was run for roughly 7 to 12 cycles. Template switching added a 12-random-nucleotide identifier to every cDNA molecule. TCRdb passed the 5' RACE reads through MiXCR, listing each CDR3 protein once. The data show some 700,000 distinct CDR3 sequences, about 24% seen once. J is TRBJ1-4 and V is TRBV7-6; TRBD1 aligns across 8 bases. The sequence was obtained from a man between 65 and 85 years old in good health. Material: blood. CDR3 sequence: CASSLVPTGGLTNEKLFF. CDR3 sequence (DNA): TGTGCCAGCAGCTTAGTACCCACAGGGGGATTGACTAATGAAAAACTGTTTTTT.